A single sample is the source of the 5 T cell receptor beta chains below, sequenced in a study of Ad26.COV2.S vaccination and SARS-CoV-2 variants. The treatment denotes: roughly 18 received Ad26.COV2.S at low or high dose, single or two shots; about 5 received placebo; per-sample allocation not given. All samples were drawn on day 63, counting from the first vaccine or placebo injection. Some clones are missing from TCRdb's copy, which holds only in-frame ones; the method was immunoSEQ multiplex PCR. Among 440,000 or so clones listed, roughly 88% were seen once. The sequences come from peripheral blood, collected in a trial of Ad26.COV2.S vaccine versus placebo. The receptor source for this set is a person between 18 and 60 years old who received the Ad26.COV2.S COVID-19 vaccine or a placebo.

V usage is TRBV5-4 and J usage is TRBJ2-5; 13 bases fit TRBD2. This CDR3 is 15 amino acids long. Germline CDR1 is SGHNT and CDR2 is YYREEE (reference sequence). The V gene end was trimmed by 0 bases and the J gene end by 4 bases; junction bases not matched to a gene: 0. The CDR3 region is CASSLGLAGGETQYF. The CDR3 DNA reads TGTGCCAGCAGCTTGGGACTAGCGGGAGGAGAGACCCAGTACTTC.

This chain connects TRBV11-2 to TRBJ2-3, with D tentatively TRBD1 (6 bases). CDR3 length: 15 amino acids. Germline loops: CDR1 SGHAT, CDR2 FQNNGV. V was trimmed by 2 bases and J by 4 bases, leaving 13 bases between them. This CDR3 is CASSLRPPGADTQYF. The CDR3 DNA reads as TGTGCCAGCAGCTTACGGCCCCCAGGGGCAGATACGCAGTATTTT.

Comment on this clone: In the same sample, other DNA sequences code for this CDR3. The V gene is TRBV4-3, the J gene TRBJ2-2; D unclear. The germline V and J ends were trimmed by 3 bases and 6 bases, with 2 bases remaining between them. Germline lookup yields CDR1 LGHNA and CDR2 YSLEER. This CDR3 is built from 11 residues. The CDR3 nucleotides read TGCGCCAGCAGCCAGGCCGGGGAGCTGTTTTTT. Translation gives CASSQAGELFF.

The V and J genes are TRBV19 and TRBJ2-5, with 15 bases that match TRBD2. V lost 5 bases, J lost 1 base, and 5 bases stayed unmatched. The CDR3 contains 17 residues. Germline lookup yields CDR1 LNHDA and CDR2 SQIVND (reference sequence). Here the CDR3 reads CASSGLAGGWGQETQYF. CDR3 bases: TGTGCCAGTAGTGGACTAGCGGGAGGGTGGGGCCAAGAGACCCAGTACTTC. Looking up the rest from reference TRBV19 and TRBJ2-5 gives the full variable domain: DGGITQSPKYLFRKEGQNVTLSCEQNLNHDAMYWYRQDPGQGLRLIYYSQIVNDFQKGDIAEGYSVSREKKESFPLTVTSAQKNPTAFYLCASSGLAGGWGQETQYFGPGTRLLVL.

In DNA, the CDR3 is TGTGCCAGCAGTCCCCTAGCGGGATATGACACCGGGGAGCTGTTTTTT. Amino acid sequence: CASSPLAGYDTGELFF. V usage is TRBV6-2 or TRBV6-3 and J usage is TRBJ2-2; 9 nucleotides match TRBD2. This CDR3 is built from 16 residues. The germline V gene encodes CDR1 MNHEY and CDR2 SVGEGT. The ends lost 5 bases at V and 3 bases at J; junction bases unmatched: 7.